A single sample is the source of the 30 T cell receptor beta chains below, sequenced in a study of blood T cell repertoires in COVID-19. Assay: immunoSEQ multiplex PCR; the TCRdb copy retains only in-frame clones and omits some. The profile shows under 95,000 clones, roughly 88% of them singletons. The sequenced sample was peripheral blood. The origin of the receptors is a woman aged 80 or over with active or convalescent COVID-19.

This chain uses TRBV11-1 with TRBJ2-1, with TRBD2 identical over 10 bases. The germline V gene has CDR1 SGHAT and CDR2 FQDESV (reference sequence). Trimming at V came to 5 bases and at J to 9 bases, leaving 13 bases not matched to a gene. This CDR3 comprises 16 residues. DNA of the CDR3: TGTGCCAGCAGCCTCCAGGGAGCGGGAGGGCCGGGTGAGCAGTTCTTC. Amino acid sequence: CASSLQGAGGPGEQFF.

This clone was counted between two and nine times. The V gene is TRBV2, the J gene TRBJ2-1, with 12 positions matching TRBD2. Germline V lookup: CDR1 SNHLY, CDR2 FYNNEI. The CDR3 runs 16 residues. V trimming: 2 bases; J trimming: 8 bases; junction bases outside the gene matches: 7. This CDR3 is CASSEPGLAGRDEQFF. The CDR3 nucleotides read TGTGCCAGCAGTGAACCCGGACTAGCGGGAAGGGATGAGCAGTTCTTC.

The V and J genes are TRBV19 and TRBJ1-5; possible D gene TRBD1, 6 bases. Trimming shortened V by 7 bases and J by 0 bases, and 22 bases separated the two germline ends. The CDR3 loop spans 18 amino acids. Germline values: CDR1 LNHDA, CDR2 SQIVND (reference sequence). For the CDR3, the DNA is TGTGCCAGTACCCACAGACGGACAGTCGATTATAGCAATCAGCCCCAGCATTTT. Its translation: CASTHRRTVDYSNQPQHF.

The rearrangement joins TRBV27 to TRBJ2-5; 8 positions agree with TRBD2. Germline trimming cut 3 bases from V and 6 bases from J; bases unmatched to any gene: 12. The CDR3 has 16 residues. Germline CDR1 is MNHEY and CDR2 is SMNVEV (reference sequence). The CDR3 protein is CASSFKAGENHKTQYF. CDR3 nucleotide sequence: TGTGCCAGCAGTTTTAAAGCGGGAGAAAACCACAAGACCCAGTACTTC.

This sequence joins TRBV5-8 and TRBJ1-4, with D perhaps matching TRBD1 (5 bases). The V end was cut by 0 bases, the J end by 4 bases, with 10 bases between. The length of the CDR3 is 15 residues. Per germline, CDR1 SGHTS and CDR2 YDEGEE. CDR3: CASSLGTGSNEKLFF. In DNA, the CDR3 is TGTGCCAGCAGCTTGGGCACAGGTAGTAATGAAAAACTGTTTTTT.

This clone was picked up a small number of times. This chain uses TRBV19 with TRBJ1-2; a possible D gene is TRBD1 (5 bases). Trimming stripped 7 bases from V and 7 bases from J, with 16 bases between. Looked up from germline, CDR1 is LNHDA and CDR2 is SQIVND (reference sequence). CDR3 size: 13 residues. The chain's CDR3 is CASTTQGRAGYTF. In nucleotides, the CDR3 is TGTGCCAGTACCACGCAGGGTCGGGCTGGCTACACCTTC.

The rearrangement joins TRBV28 to TRBJ1-5; 7 bases fit TRBD1. This CDR3 spans 14 amino acids. Germline assignment: CDR1 MDHEN and CDR2 SYDVKM. V shed 4 bases and J 7 bases; nucleotides not matched to a gene: 7. For the CDR3, the DNA is TGTGCCAGCAGTTCCAGGGGGTACCGCCAGCCCCAGCATTTT. Translation: CASSSRGYRQPQHF.

This chain connects TRBV7-2 to TRBJ1-3; TRBD1 is a possible D gene (6 bases). Germline CDR1 is SGHTA and CDR2 is FQGNSA. Trimming stripped 0 bases from V and 2 bases from J, with 11 bases between. The CDR3 is 16 amino acids. In DNA form, the CDR3 reads TGTGCCAGCAGCTTAGCGGTGGGGGCACCTGGAAACACCATATATTTT. As protein: CASSLAVGAPGNTIYF.

The chain recombines TRBV5-4 with TRBJ2-5; possible D gene TRBD2, 7 bases. Germline V lookup: CDR1 SGHNT, CDR2 YYREEE (reference sequence). The CDR3 is 16 residues long. V lost 4 bases and J 4 bases, leaving 20 bases between the germline ends. The CDR3 nucleotides are TGTGCCAGCAGCCCTGGCCGGGGGAGGGGGGGAGAGACCCAGTACTTC. It yields the protein CASSPGRGRGGETQYF.

The chain's CDR3 is CASTSPGNTQYF. The CDR3 nucleotides read TGTGCCAGCACGAGCCCAGGGAATACGCAGTATTTT. This chain uses TRBV12-3 or TRBV12-4 with TRBJ2-3, with TRBD1 as a possible D gene (5 bases). V was cut by 7 bases and J by 7 bases, with 12 bases left in between. The CDR3 is 12 amino acids.

This chain joins TRBV29-1 and TRBJ1-1; 7 bases are shared with TRBD1. With V trimmed by 2 bases and J by 11 bases, 11 bases remained unmatched. CDR3 size: 13 residues. The germline CDR1 and CDR2 sequences are SQVTM and ANQGSEA. The CDR3 loop is CSVEWRTGTGAFF. The CDR3 DNA is TGCAGCGTTGAATGGAGGACAGGCACCGGGGCTTTCTTT.

The chain recombines TRBV19 with TRBJ1-6; unclear D gene. The germline V and J ends were trimmed by 3 bases and 10 bases, with 16 bases remaining between them. This CDR3 region has 15 residues. Germline assignment: CDR1 LNHDA and CDR2 SQIVND (reference sequence). The CDR3 sequence is CASSIGGGGGSPLHF. The CDR3 DNA sequence: TGTGCCAGTAGTATCGGTGGAGGAGGTGGCTCACCCCTCCACTTT. The complete variable domain, with remaining parts taken from reference TRBV19 and TRBJ1-6, reads DGGITQSPKYLFRKEGQNVTLSCEQNLNHDAMYWYRQDPGQGLRLIYYSQIVNDFQKGDIAEGYSVSREKKESFPLTVTSAQKNPTAFYLCASSIGGGGGSPLHFGNGTRLTVT.

The chain carries TRBV15 and TRBJ1-3; D unresolved. Trimming took off 1 base at V and 2 bases at J, with 6 bases between the two ends. Germline V gives CDR1 LNHNV, CDR2 YYDKDF (reference sequence). The CDR3 consists of 14 residues. In nucleotides, the CDR3 is TGTGCCACCAGCAGAGGAGGGCCTGGAAACACCATATATTTT. Protein: CATSRGGPGNTIYF.

CDR3 sequence reads: CAISESHRTDTQYF. DNA for the CDR3: TGTGCCATCAGTGAGTCCCATCGCACAGATACGCAGTATTTT. This sequence joins TRBV10-3 and TRBJ2-3, with unresolved D. The CDR3 runs 14 residues. CDR1 is ENHRY, CDR2 SYGVKD, per germline. V was shortened by 0 bases and J by 1 base, with 5 bases between the two germline ends.

The rearrangement links TRBV6-5 to TRBJ1-5; D is unresolved. From germline, CDR1 is MNHEY and CDR2 SVGAGI. CDR3 length equals 15 residues. The germline V and J ends were trimmed by 7 bases and 0 bases, with 13 bases remaining between them. The CDR3, as DNA: TGTGCCAGCATCGCGGAGGGTTATAGCAATCAGCCCCAGCATTTT. Amino acid sequence: CASIAEGYSNQPQHF.

This sequence joins TRBV28 and TRBJ2-3, with a weak D call TRBD1 (5 bases). The germline V gene has CDR1 MDHEN and CDR2 SYDVKM. CDR3 length: 11 amino acids. V lost 4 bases, J lost 9 bases, and 8 bases lay in between. The CDR3 DNA is TGTGCCAGCAGTTCAGGGTGGACGCAGTATTTT. Translated, it gives CASSSGWTQYF.

The chain links TRBV19 to TRBJ2-7; tentatively, D is TRBD1 (6 bases). CDR3 size: 14 residues. Between the trimmed V and J ends, which lost 3 bases and 7 bases, there was a span of 16 bases. From germline, CDR1 is LNHDA and CDR2 SQIVND (reference sequence). The CDR3 DNA reads as TGTGCCAGTAGTATCGGGACACTCTCGGGGGAGCAGTACTTC. Amino acid sequence: CASSIGTLSGEQYF.

The genes are TRBV28 and TRBJ2-3, with 12 bases identical to TRBD2. Germline loops: CDR1 MDHEN, CDR2 SYDVKM. The CDR3 runs to 15 residues. The V segment lost 7 bases and the J segment 8 bases; nucleotides outside the gene matches: 10. The CDR3 spells CASTRTSGASGTQYF. DNA for the CDR3: TGTGCCAGCACCAGGACTAGCGGGGCCTCAGGTACGCAGTATTTT.

The genes are TRBV19 and TRBJ2-5; a weak D match, TRBD2 (5 bases). The CDR3 has 14 residues. V dropped 2 bases and J dropped 3 bases, with 10 bases sitting between them. Germline CDR1 LNHDA, CDR2 SQIVND (reference sequence). DNA of the CDR3: TGTGCCAGTAGTATAAGGGTCGGGAAAGAGACCCAGTACTTC. It is translated as CASSIRVGKETQYF. Complete variable domain (other parts from reference TRBV19 and TRBJ2-5): DGGITQSPKYLFRKEGQNVTLSCEQNLNHDAMYWYRQDPGQGLRLIYYSQIVNDFQKGDIAEGYSVSREKKESFPLTVTSAQKNPTAFYLCASSIRVGKETQYFGPGTRLLVL.

CDR3 sequence reads: CASSNLRQGHTDTQYF. The CDR3 DNA follows: TGTGCCAGTAGTAACCTCCGACAGGGCCACACAGATACGCAGTATTTT. V is TRBV19 and J is TRBJ2-3; 7 bases match TRBD1. Per the germline V gene, CDR1 is LNHDA and CDR2 is SQIVND (reference sequence). Trimming removed 4 bases from V and 2 bases from J; junction bases left unmatched: 9. There are 16 residues in the CDR3.

The rearrangement uses TRBV7-9 and TRBJ1-6, with 9 bases lining up with TRBD1. After removal of 5 bases from V and 0 bases from J, the junction contained 8 bases not matched to a gene. The CDR3 extends over 18 amino acids. Germline V gene lookup returns CDR1 SEHNR and CDR2 FQNEAQ (reference sequence). Here the CDR3 reads CASSPGDRASSYNSPLHF. CDR3 nucleotides: TGTGCCAGCAGCCCGGGGGACAGGGCTAGCTCCTATAATTCACCCCTCCACTTT. Drawing the rest from reference TRBV7-9 and TRBJ1-6, the complete variable domain is DTGVSQNPRHKITKRGQNVTFRCDPISEHNRLYWYRQTLGQGPEFLTYFQNEAQLEKSRLLSDRFSAERPKGSFSTLEIQRTEQGDSAMYLCASSPGDRASSYNSPLHFGNGTRLTVT.

A single count supports this clone. The rearrangement uses TRBV29-1 and TRBJ2-3; tentative D call: TRBD1 (6 bases). Germline values: CDR1 SQVTM, CDR2 ANQGSEA. This CDR3 comprises 14 residues. V lost 3 bases and J 7 bases, leaving 17 bases between the germline ends. The CDR3 reads CSVDLTGARNTQYF. As DNA, the CDR3 is TGCAGCGTTGATCTGACAGGTGCACGAAATACGCAGTATTTT.

This chain joins TRBV7-9 and TRBJ2-3; tentatively, D is TRBD1 (6 bases). This CDR3 contains 16 residues. Germline CDR1 and CDR2: SEHNR and FQNEAQ (reference sequence). V lost 5 bases to trimming and J lost 5 bases, with 20 bases between them. The CDR3 DNA sequence: TGTGCCAGCAGCGCACAGGGAGCAGGGGCCGTAGATACGCAGTATTTT. Encoded protein: CASSAQGAGAVDTQYF.

V is TRBV11-2 and J is TRBJ1-2; D uncertain. V lost 1 base and J 3 bases, leaving 9 bases between the germline ends. CDR3 size: 14 residues. The germline V gene has CDR1 SGHAT and CDR2 FQNNGV. CDR3 sequence: CASSLGIQDYGYTF. CDR3 DNA sequence: TGTGCCAGCAGCTTAGGGATCCAGGACTATGGCTACACCTTC.

This clone showed up just a few times. The V and J genes are TRBV28 and TRBJ2-3, with 8 bases matching TRBD1. The germline V gene encodes CDR1 MDHEN and CDR2 SYDVKM. The length of the CDR3 is 13 residues. V shed 6 bases, J shed 1 base, and the junction held 0 bases outside the gene matches. The CDR3 here is CASRTGGTDTQYF. DNA of the CDR3: TGTGCCAGCAGGACAGGGGGCACAGATACGCAGTATTTT.

The chain employs TRBV7-6 and TRBJ2-3; possibly TRBD2 for D (6 bases). Germline CDR1 SGHVS, CDR2 FNYEAQ. The CDR3 is made up of 14 amino acids. The ends were cut back, 6 bases at V and 7 bases at J, with 17 bases in the middle. The CDR3 loop reads CASSRAGEGNTQYF. CDR3 in DNA: TGTGCCAGCAGTCGAGCGGGCGAGGGGAATACGCAGTATTTT.

This chain joins TRBV9 and TRBJ2-7; D possibly corresponds to TRBD2 (6 bases). This CDR3 comprises 14 residues. Germline V CDR1 and CDR2: SGDLS, YYNGEE. Trimming cost V 4 bases and J 4 bases, with 15 bases left between them. The chain's CDR3 is CASSPAGTGYEQYF. CDR3 in DNA: TGTGCCAGCAGCCCGGCGGGGACGGGGTACGAGCAGTACTTC.

This clone was picked up one time. The chain couples TRBV5-1 to TRBJ2-5; 11 bases map to TRBD1. The germline V gene has CDR1 SGHRS and CDR2 YFSETQ. The CDR3 is 15 amino acids. V lost 4 bases, J lost 5 bases, and 7 bases stayed unmatched. As DNA, the CDR3 is TGCGCCAGCAGCGGTTTAGGGACAGGGGGTGAGACCCAGTACTTC. Translation gives CASSGLGTGGETQYF.

The chain carries TRBV18 and TRBJ1-3; tentative D call: TRBD1 (5 bases). Germline values: CDR1 KGHSH, CDR2 LQKENI. The CDR3 has 17 amino acids. Trimming pared 3 bases from V and 0 bases from J, leaving 15 bases between. The CDR3 DNA follows: TGTGCCAGCTCACCCCCCAACGGACATATCTCTGGAAACACCATATATTTT. Translating gives CASSPPNGHISGNTIYF.

The chain has TRBV7-3 and TRBJ2-1; 11 bases fit TRBD1. The CDR3 has 16 residues. Germline lookup yields CDR1 SGHTA and CDR2 FQGTGA. With V trimmed by 5 bases and J by 7 bases, 10 bases remained unmatched. The CDR3 coding sequence is TGTGCCAGCAGCCAATTTGGACAGGGGGCGCGAAATGAGCAGTTCTTC. This gives the protein CASSQFGQGARNEQFF.